The 16 T cell receptor beta chains reported below all come from one sample, sequenced in a study of CD8+CD57+ T cells in acquired aplastic anemia. Patients chosen for sequencing had CD8+CD57+ cells that had expanded, as shown by flow cytometry. Profiles of TCR beta VDJ and CDR3 were generated from a genomic DNA template. TCRdb recomputed calls from the reads with MiXCR, one row per CDR3 protein. Among approximately 190,000 distinct CDR3 sequences listed, more than 45% were seen once. The sequencing sample was made of sorted CD4+, CD8+, or CD8+CD57+ T cells (not recorded which) from PBMCs. Receptor source: a human donor with aplastic anemia.

This clonotype has ten or more counts. This chain links TRBV11-3 with TRBJ2-1, with 7 nucleotides matching TRBD1. CDR3 size: 15 residues. Losses at the gene ends were 6 bases for V and 0 bases for J; bases not matched to a gene: 5. Germline CDR1 and CDR2: SGHNT and YENEEA. The CDR3 protein is CASSRTGVSYNEQFF. Here the CDR3 DNA reads TGTGCCAGCAGTCGAACAGGGGTCTCCTACAATGAGCAGTTCTTC.

The gene calls are TRBV24-1 and TRBJ2-5, with D unresolved. Looked up from germline, CDR1 is KGHDR and CDR2 is SFDVKD. CDR3 length equals 13 residues. The germline V and J ends were trimmed by 4 bases and 7 bases, with 12 bases remaining between them. The DNA for the CDR3 is TGTGCCACCAGTGACAGGTACAAGGGGACCCAGTACTTC. Encoded protein: CATSDRYKGTQYF.

For this clonotype: Being one base from a much bigger clone, this may be a read error. The rearrangement joins TRBV11-3 to TRBJ1-1; no definite D call. CDR3 size: 11 residues. V was trimmed by 8 bases and J by 6 bases, leaving 10 bases between them. Looked up from germline, CDR1 is SGHNT and CDR2 is YENEEA. The CDR3 is CASCFVAEAFF. The CDR3 DNA reads as TGTGCCAGCTGTTTCGTCGCTGAAGCTTTCTTT.

The chain uses TRBV19 and TRBJ2-2; D gene uncertain. Germline loops: CDR1 LNHDA, CDR2 SQIVND (reference sequence). The V end lost 6 bases, the J end lost 0 bases, and 8 bases lay between the germline ends. The CDR3 has 14 residues. The CDR3 region is CASRRGSNTGELFF. The CDR3 bases are TGTGCCAGTAGGAGAGGATCGAACACCGGGGAGCTGTTTTTT.

This clonotype was detected many times. V usage is TRBV14 and J usage is TRBJ2-3; TRBD2 matches at 9 bases. Unmatched junction bases numbered 9, after V lost 1 base and J lost 7 bases. This CDR3 spans 16 amino acids. Per germline, CDR1 SGHDN and CDR2 FVKESK. The CDR3 spells CASSQGVAGDPHTQYF. Here the CDR3 DNA reads TGTGCCAGCAGCCAAGGGGTAGCGGGAGACCCCCATACGCAGTATTTT.

This clonotype was counted ten times or more. The rearrangement links TRBV20-1 to TRBJ1-5; tentative D call: TRBD1 (6 bases). In germline, CDR1 is DFQATT, CDR2 SNEGSKA (reference sequence). CDR3 length equals 12 residues. V was pared by 5 bases and J by 7 bases, with 12 bases between. CDR3 amino acids: CSAYRQGQPQHF. Written as DNA, the CDR3 is TGCAGTGCTTACAGGCAGGGGCAGCCCCAGCATTTT.

This clonotype has a handful of counts. The V gene is TRBV20-1, the J gene TRBJ2-1, with 8 bases fitting TRBD2. J lost 0 bases, V lost 3 bases, and 7 bases had no gene match. Germline CDR1 reads DFQATT; CDR2 reads SNEGSKA (reference sequence). CDR3 length equals 16 residues. In DNA, the CDR3 is TGCAGTGCTAGTGCCCGGGGGGGGGACTCCTACAATGAGCAGTTCTTC. Its translation: CSASARGGDSYNEQFF.

On this clonotype itself: This could be a read error, since a much larger clone is one nucleotide away. Here the CDR3 omits its conserved ending phenylalanine or tryptophan, so a read error is the likely source. The CDR3 is CASSFIAGSSYEQYL. The CDR3 nucleotides are TGTGCCAGCAGCTTTATAGCGGGAAGCTCCTACGAGCAGTACCTC. The V call is TRBV11-1, the J call TRBJ2-7; 8 bases line up with TRBD2. The CDR3 is 15 residues long. Germline CDR1 SGHAT, CDR2 FQDESV (reference sequence). V was clipped by 3 bases and J by 0 bases; unmatched bases: 4.

This sequence joins TRBV11-2 and TRBJ2-1; no reliable D call. Germline V gives CDR1 SGHAT, CDR2 FQNNGV. CDR3 size: 12 residues. V shed 5 bases and J shed 9 bases, with 11 bases lying between them. The CDR3 is CASSPFPGEQFF. In DNA, the CDR3 is TGTGCCAGCAGCCCCTTCCCCGGTGAGCAGTTCTTC. Full variable domain (rest looked up from reference TRBV11-2 and TRBJ2-1): EAGVAQSPRYKIIEKRQSVAFWCNPISGHATLYWYQQILGQGPKLLIQFQNNGVVDDSQLPKDRFSAERLKGVDSTLKIQPAKLEDSAVYLCASSPFPGEQFFGPGTRLTVL.

This clonotype was seen at least ten times. J is TRBJ2-7 and V is TRBV7-3; a weak D match, TRBD2 (6 bases). Trimming removed 0 bases at V and 2 bases at J, with 11 bases between. CDR1 SGHTA and CDR2 FQGTGA come from the germline V gene. The CDR3 covers 15 residues. CDR3 region: CASSLTAGPAYEQYF. In DNA, the CDR3 is TGTGCCAGCAGCTTAACGGCGGGGCCGGCCTACGAGCAGTACTTC.

In DNA, the CDR3 is TGCGCCAGCAGCCCTAGCCGGACTAGCGGGAGGGGCACAGATACGCAGTATTTT. It codes for CASSPSRTSGRGTDTQYF. The J gene is TRBJ2-3, the V gene TRBV5-1, with TRBD2 matching over 15 bases. Germline V gene data show CDR1 as SGHRS and CDR2 as YFSETQ. J gave up 1 base and V 4 bases, and 7 bases lay outside the gene matches. The CDR3 consists of 18 residues.

The chain carries TRBV10-3 and TRBJ1-1, with a tentative D call TRBD1 (5 bases). The CDR3 contains 13 residues. Germline V CDR1 and CDR2: ENHRY, SYGVKD. Trimming shortened V by 3 bases and J by 3 bases, and 8 bases separated the two germline ends. The chain's CDR3 is CAISDRGDTEAFF. In nucleotides, the CDR3 is TGTGCCATCAGTGATCGGGGGGACACTGAAGCTTTCTTT.

About this clonotype itself: Germline and junction disagree at one end, which may indicate a read error. This chain joins TRBV20-1 and TRBJ2-3; TRBD1 is a possible D gene (8 bases). The germline gives CDR1 DFQATT, CDR2 SNEGSKA (reference sequence). This CDR3 spans 13 amino acids. The CDR3 sequence is CSWGGAGTGTQYF. The CDR3 nucleotides are TGCAGTTGGGGGGGAGCGGGGACAGGTACGCAGTATTTT.

V usage is TRBV24-1 and J usage is TRBJ2-5; TRBD2 matches at 15 bases. The J segment lost 5 bases and the V segment lost 4 bases, leaving 4 bases of the junction unmatched. Germline values: CDR1 KGHDR, CDR2 SFDVKD. The CDR3 runs to 16 residues. CDR3 sequence: CATSESGTSGGETQYF. CDR3 nucleotides: TGTGCCACCAGTGAATCCGGGACTAGCGGGGGGGAGACCCAGTACTTC.

This clonotype was counted ten times or more. This chain links TRBV6-5 with TRBJ2-5; 11 nucleotides match TRBD1. The CDR3 consists of 16 residues. CDR1 is MNHEY, CDR2 SVGAGI, per germline. V trimming: 0 bases; J trimming: 5 bases; junction bases outside the gene matches: 5. The CDR3, as DNA: TGTGCCAGCAGTTACTCGGACAGGGGGCTTTATGAGACCCAGTACTTC. Its protein product is CASSYSDRGLYETQYF.

About this clonotype itself: This may come from a read error, since a much larger clone is one base off. The conserved final phenylalanine or tryptophan is absent from the CDR3, which likely points to a read error. This chain links TRBV9 with TRBJ2-7; D is uncertain. The germline gives CDR1 SGDLS, CDR2 YYNGEE. The germline V and J ends were trimmed by 0 bases and 5 bases, with 12 bases remaining between them. This CDR3 has 14 residues. CDR3 region: CASSVALTPNEQYL. The CDR3 coding sequence is TGTGCCAGCAGCGTAGCTTTAACTCCCAACGAGCAGTACCTC.